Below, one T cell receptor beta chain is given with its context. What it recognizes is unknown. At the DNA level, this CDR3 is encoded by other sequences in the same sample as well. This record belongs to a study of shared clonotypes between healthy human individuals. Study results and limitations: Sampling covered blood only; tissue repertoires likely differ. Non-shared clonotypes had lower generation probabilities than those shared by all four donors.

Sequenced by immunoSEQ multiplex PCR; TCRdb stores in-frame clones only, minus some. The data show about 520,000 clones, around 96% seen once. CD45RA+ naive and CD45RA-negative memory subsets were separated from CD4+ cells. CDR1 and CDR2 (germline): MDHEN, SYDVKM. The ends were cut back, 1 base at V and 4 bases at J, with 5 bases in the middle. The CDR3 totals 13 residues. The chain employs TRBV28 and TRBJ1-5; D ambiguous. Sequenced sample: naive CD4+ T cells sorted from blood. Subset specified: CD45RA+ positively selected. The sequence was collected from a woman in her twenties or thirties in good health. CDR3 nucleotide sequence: TGTGCCAGCAGTTTATCACTAAATCAGCCCCAGCATTTT. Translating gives CASSLSLNQPQHF.